The 15 T cell receptor beta chains given below trace back to one sample, sequenced in a study of read filtering for tumor transcriptome and immune sequencing. This library used around 400 ng RNA and molecular barcoded adaptors spanning alpha/delta and beta/gamma chains. TCRdb processed the reads anew with MiXCR; each CDR3 protein has one entry. The sample gives about 48,000 distinct CDR3 sequences, around a fifth of which show up once; about 16% is in the top ten. Sequenced: a population of CD138-negative cells sorted from bone marrow. The origin of the receptors is a donor at least 40 years old with multiple myeloma.

On this clonotype itself: This may come from a read error, since a much larger clone is one base off. The CDR3 does not end in the conserved phenylalanine or tryptophan, so this is likely a read error. The J gene is TRBJ2-3, the V gene TRBV6-6; D uncertain. Trimming took off 2 bases at V and 4 bases at J, with 16 bases between the two ends. CDR3 length: 16 residues. The germline gives CDR1 MNHNY, CDR2 SVGAGI (reference sequence). In DNA form, the CDR3 reads TGTGCCAGCAGTTACGAGGTGCCAAAACAGTCAGATACGCAGTATTCT. Amino acid sequence: CASSYEVPKQSDTQYS.

This clonotype came up many times. The chain uses TRBV19 and TRBJ2-2; 10 bases are shared with TRBD2. CDR3 length: 17 residues. Germline V gene sequence: CDR1 LNHDA, CDR2 SQIVND (reference sequence). J lost 5 bases, V lost 2 bases, and 8 bases had no gene match. CDR3 protein: CASSISSSGSWTGELFF. DNA for the CDR3: TGTGCCAGTAGTATAAGCTCTAGCGGGAGTTGGACCGGGGAGCTGTTTTTT.

V is TRBV4-1 and J is TRBJ2-4; the D gene is possibly TRBD2 (6 bases). Germline V gives CDR1 MGHRA, CDR2 YSYEKL. The CDR3 loop spans 15 amino acids. Trimming removed 2 bases from V and 0 bases from J, with 8 bases in between. The CDR3, as DNA: TGCGCCAGCAGCCAACTAGCGTTAGCCAAAAACATTCAGTACTTC. Amino acid sequence: CASSQLALAKNIQYF.

This clonotype occurred a few times. The chain employs TRBV7-2 and TRBJ2-7; no clear D gene. The CDR3 extends over 13 amino acids. Germline V gene data show CDR1 as SGHTA and CDR2 as FQGNSA. With 4 bases removed from V and 0 bases from J, the gap between germline ends came to 7 bases. This CDR3 reads CASSSSNSYEQYF. The CDR3 nucleotides are TGTGCCAGCAGCTCGTCCAACTCCTACGAGCAGTACTTC.

Note on this clonotype: A much larger clone is a single base away; this may be a read error. The missing conserved phenylalanine or tryptophan at the end of this CDR3 makes a read error likely. V and J are TRBV6-5 and TRBJ2-1, with 12 bases fitting TRBD2. The V gene end was trimmed by 4 bases and the J gene end by 4 bases; junction bases not matched to a gene: 2. The germline CDR1 and CDR2 sequences are MNHEY and SVGAGI. The CDR3 covers 15 residues. CDR3 bases: TGTGCCAGCAGTTGGGGACTAGCGGGTTACAATGAGCAGTTCTCC. As protein: CASSWGLAGYNEQFS.

At least ten counts were recorded for this clonotype. The chain recombines TRBV7-3 with TRBJ2-3, with D maybe TRBD2 (5 bases). The germline V and J ends were trimmed by 5 bases and 5 bases, with 11 bases remaining between them. The CDR3 spans 13 residues. Germline assignment: CDR1 SGHTA and CDR2 FQGTGA. The CDR3 is CASSRWRQDTQYF. CDR3 nucleotides: TGTGCCAGCAGCCGCTGGAGGCAAGATACGCAGTATTTT.

This clonotype has at least ten counts. The germline gene is not matched at one end of the junction; a read error may be the cause. The chain's CDR3 is CASSAQGNAGELFF. The CDR3 DNA is TGCGCCAGCAGCGCACAGGGGAACGCCGGGGAGCTGTTTTTT. This rearrangement joins TRBV5-1 to TRBJ2-2; 7 bases fit TRBD1. Germline CDR1 and CDR2: SGHRS and YFSETQ. CDR3 length: 14 amino acids.

This clonotype was recorded many times. V is TRBV20-1 and J is TRBJ1-1; 8 bases are a match to TRBD1. This CDR3 region has 16 residues. V lost 0 bases to trimming and J lost 2 bases; unmatched junction nucleotides: 8. Germline V gives CDR1 DFQATT, CDR2 SNEGSKA (reference sequence). The CDR3 coding sequence is TGCAGTGCTAGAGATGGCGGACAGGGCGGTAACACTGAAGCTTTCTTT. Its protein product is CSARDGGQGGNTEAFF.

This clonotype has a count of ten or more. The rearrangement joins TRBV7-9 to TRBJ2-5, with D unclear. The germline V gene has CDR1 SEHNR and CDR2 FQNEAQ (reference sequence). The CDR3 consists of 11 residues. Deletions cut 5 bases from V and 5 bases from J, with 6 bases between. CDR3 DNA: TGTGCCAGCAGCCCTACGGAGACCCAGTACTTC. Protein sequence: CASSPTETQYF. Looking up the rest from reference TRBV7-9 and TRBJ2-5 gives the full variable domain: DTGVSQNPRHKITKRGQNVTFRCDPISEHNRLYWYRQTLGQGPEFLTYFQNEAQLEKSRLLSDRFSAERPKGSFSTLEIQRTEQGDSAMYLCASSPTETQYFGPGTRLLVL.

In its sample, this clonotype was seen many times. The chain uses TRBV29-1 and TRBJ2-3, with 11 bases fitting TRBD2. CDR3 length: 17 residues. J gave up 5 bases and V 5 bases, and 15 bases lay outside the gene matches. In germline, CDR1 is SQVTM, CDR2 ANQGSEA. The DNA of the CDR3 is TGCAGCGTTCGAGGACTAGCGGGCCCTCAGCCGAGAGATACGCAGTATTTT. It yields the protein CSVRGLAGPQPRDTQYF.

In its sample, this clonotype was seen many times. CDR3: CASSLMQNTEAFF. In nucleotides, the CDR3 is TGTGCCAGCAGTTTAATGCAGAACACTGAAGCTTTCTTT. V is TRBV12-3 or TRBV12-4 and J is TRBJ1-1; D not certain. The ends were cut back, 2 bases at V and 1 base at J, with 5 bases in the middle. CDR3 length: 13 residues.

This clonotype was recorded many times. V usage is TRBV3-1 and J usage is TRBJ2-5; 9 bases are a match to TRBD2. CDR3 length: 18 amino acids. Germline V gene data show CDR1 as LGHDT and CDR2 as YNNKEL (reference sequence). V was pared by 2 bases and J by 5 bases, with 15 bases of the junction left unmatched. In DNA form, the CDR3 reads TGTGCCAGCAGCCAACGACTAGCGGCTCAGAAAATGGGGGAGACCCAGTACTTC. Protein product: CASSQRLAAQKMGETQYF.

The genes are TRBV19 and TRBJ2-5; TRBD1 might be the D (5 bases). This CDR3 has 13 residues. The V and J ends lost 7 bases and 3 bases respectively, with 12 bases between them. Germline V lookup: CDR1 LNHDA, CDR2 SQIVND (reference sequence). As DNA, the CDR3 is TGTGCCAGTATCCCAGGGTTGGAAGAGACCCAGTACTTC. This sequence encodes CASIPGLEETQYF.

This clonotype was recorded at least ten times. The chain carries TRBV5-5 and TRBJ1-1; a weak D match, TRBD1 (6 bases). Germline V lookup: CDR1 SGHKS, CDR2 YYEKEE (reference sequence). Trimming removed 2 bases at V and 4 bases at J, with 15 bases between. CDR3 size: 15 residues. DNA for the CDR3: TGTGCCAGCAGCTTCCGAGTCGAAGGGGGCACTGAAGCTTTCTTT. Translated, it gives CASSFRVEGGTEAFF.

Concerning this clonotype: A far more abundant clone sits one base away, making this likely a read error. This rearrangement joins TRBV18 to TRBJ2-7; D uncertain. V gave up 3 bases and J gave up 3 bases, with 6 bases separating them. The germline V gene has CDR1 KGHSH and CDR2 LQKENI. The CDR3 contains 12 residues. In DNA form, the CDR3 reads TGTGCCAGCTCACCGTGGGACTACGAGCAGTACTTC. It encodes CASSPWDYEQYF.